The clone carrying this TCR beta chain showed up just a few times. Its antigen is unknown. The source of the sample is a study of neurological immune-mediated disorders. Study-wide findings and caveats: The greatest degree of TCR clonal expansion was observed in HTLV-1-associated myelopathy, with the lowest in multiple sclerosis, below that of healthy controls. Sharing of CDR3 amino acid sequences among expanded clones across subjects was absent, suggesting private repertoires in all groups.

In every sequencing run, more than 170 million TCR-beta sequences were generated from 15-18 subjects. TCRdb fed the 5' RACE reads into MiXCR, producing one record per CDR3 protein. Of about 45,000 distinct CDR3 sequences in the sample, around an eighth were seen once. Time point: longitudinal time-point 3. The CDR3 spans 16 residues. The germline V gene has CDR1 DFQATT and CDR2 SNEGSKA (reference sequence). The V gene lost 3 bases and the J gene lost 2 bases, with 18 bases spanning the gap. Sequenced: PBMCs. The rearrangement uses TRBV20-1 and TRBJ2-3; weak D call: TRBD2 (6 bases). The sequence was collected from a young man in good health. DNA for the CDR3: TGCAGTGCTAGCCCCGTCGGGGGAAGTTCCACAGATACGCAGTATTTT. Protein: CSASPVGGSSTDTQYF.